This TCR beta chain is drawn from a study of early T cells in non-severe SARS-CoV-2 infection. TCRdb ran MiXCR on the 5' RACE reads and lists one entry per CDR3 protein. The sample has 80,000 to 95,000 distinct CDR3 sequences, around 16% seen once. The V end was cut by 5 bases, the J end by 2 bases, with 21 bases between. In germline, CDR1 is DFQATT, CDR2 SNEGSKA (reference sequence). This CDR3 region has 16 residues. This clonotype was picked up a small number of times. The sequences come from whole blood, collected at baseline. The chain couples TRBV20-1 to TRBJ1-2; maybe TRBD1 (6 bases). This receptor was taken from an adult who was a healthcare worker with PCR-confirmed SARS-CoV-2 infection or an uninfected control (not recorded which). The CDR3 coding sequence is TGCAGTGCTGTGCCCCCGCAGGGGAGTTCCAACTATGGCTACACCTTC. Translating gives CSAVPPQGSSNYGYTF.